These 25 T cell receptor beta chains share one sample of origin, sequenced in a study of T cells in Graves' hyperthyroidism and ophthalmopathy. Amplification of TCR beta CDR3 regions was performed using RNA transcripts as template. First-round RT-PCR targeting the TCR CDR3 was performed with the HTBI primer set. TCRdb passed the multiplex PCR reads through MiXCR, listing each CDR3 protein once. Of 500,000 or so distinct CDR3 sequences in the sample, 15% to 20% were seen once. Sequencing was performed on blood. The receptor set was obtained from a woman in her late teens or twenties with Graves' ophthalmopathy.

The V and J genes are TRBV20-1 and TRBJ2-4; TRBD2 is a possible D gene (5 bases). The CDR3 loop spans 10 amino acids. V lost 8 bases to trimming and J lost 5 bases, with 7 bases between them. Per the germline V gene, CDR1 is DFQATT and CDR2 is SNEGSKA (reference sequence). In DNA, the CDR3 is TGCAGTCCGAGGGAAAACATTCAGTACTTC. It is translated as CSPRENIQYF.

This clonotype was recorded at least ten times. This chain uses TRBV30 with TRBJ1-2; D might be TRBD1 (6 bases). Trimming cost V 8 bases and J 6 bases, with 7 bases left between them. There are 9 residues in the CDR3. CDR1 and CDR2 from the germline V gene are GTSNPN and SVGIG (reference sequence). Written as DNA, the CDR3 is TGTGCCACAGGGAATGGCTACACCTTC. It specifies CATGNGYTF. The complete variable domain, with remaining parts taken from reference TRBV30 and TRBJ1-2, reads SQTIHQWPATLVQPVGSPLSLECTVEGTSNPNLYWYRQAAGRGLQLLFYSVGIGQISSEVPQNLSASRPQDRQFILSSKKLLLSDSGFYLCATGNGYTFGSGTRLTVV.

The chain couples TRBV5-1 to TRBJ1-4, with a weak D call TRBD1 (6 bases). V lost 4 bases to trimming and J lost 8 bases, with 18 bases between them. The CDR3 has 15 residues. From germline, CDR1 is SGHRS and CDR2 YFSETQ. The chain's CDR3 is CASSPLVGQGEKLFF. The CDR3 DNA reads TGCGCCAGCAGCCCCCTGGTGGGCCAGGGGGAAAAACTGTTTTTT. Variable domain in full (rest from reference TRBV5-1 and TRBJ1-4): KAGVTQTPRYLIKTRGQQVTLSCSPISGHRSVSWYQQTPGQGLQFLFEYFSETQRNKGNFPGRFSGRQFSNSRSEMNVSTLELGDSALYLCASSPLVGQGEKLFFGSGTQLSVL.

Ten or more counts support this clonotype. The rearrangement uses TRBV11-2 and TRBJ2-1, with TRBD2 identical over 14 bases. This CDR3 has 18 residues. The ends lost 3 bases at V and 5 bases at J; junction bases unmatched: 9. Germline V gives CDR1 SGHAT, CDR2 FQNNGV. CDR3 loop: CASSFDLRLAGGNNEQFF. The CDR3 DNA reads as TGTGCCAGCAGCTTCGATTTAAGACTAGCGGGAGGGAACAATGAGCAGTTCTTC.

Many counts were recorded for this clonotype. The chain carries TRBV28 and TRBJ2-3; 10 nucleotides align to TRBD1. The germline CDR1 and CDR2 sequences are MDHEN and SYDVKM. This CDR3 is built from 15 residues. V lost 8 bases, J lost 5 bases, and 10 bases stayed unmatched. This CDR3 is CASELGTGAEDTQYF. The CDR3 coding sequence is TGTGCCAGCGAATTGGGGACAGGGGCGGAAGATACGCAGTATTTT.

This chain links TRBV7-8 with TRBJ2-2, with D unresolved. CDR1 is SGHVS, CDR2 FQNEAQ, per germline. Trimming removed 4 bases from V and 6 bases from J, with 12 bases in between. CDR3 length: 14 residues. CDR3 loop: CASSSDIPPGELFF. The CDR3 nucleotides read TGTGCCAGCAGCTCTGATATTCCGCCCGGGGAGCTGTTTTTT.

This clonotype was observed a handful of times. J is TRBJ1-3 and V is TRBV6-6; D remains ambiguous. The CDR3 runs to 16 residues. Per germline, CDR1 MNHNY and CDR2 SVGAGI (reference sequence). V was trimmed by 0 bases and J by 2 bases, leaving 11 bases between them. CDR3 sequence: CASSYSTREAGNTIYF. Here the CDR3 DNA reads TGTGCCAGCAGTTACTCTACAAGGGAAGCTGGAAACACCATATATTTT.

The V gene is TRBV6-5, the J gene TRBJ2-1; 7 nucleotides agree with TRBD1. J was trimmed by 4 bases and V by 0 bases; bases with no gene match: 6. The CDR3 extends over 16 amino acids. Germline V gene sequence: CDR1 MNHEY, CDR2 SVGAGI. CDR3 DNA sequence: TGTGCCAGCAGTTACTCGGGAAGGGGGCTTTACAATGAGCAGTTCTTC. Translating it yields CASSYSGRGLYNEQFF.

The sample holds a few counts of this clonotype. The chain uses TRBV12-3 or TRBV12-4 and TRBJ1-2, with 7 bases that match TRBD1. The CDR3 covers 15 residues. V lost 0 bases, J lost 3 bases, and 4 bases stayed unmatched. CDR3 nucleotide sequence: TGTGCCAGCAGTTTAGCCCCCAGGGGGGACTATGGCTACACCTTC. This codes for CASSLAPRGDYGYTF.

The genes are TRBV4-2 and TRBJ1-5; D gene uncertain. The V end lost 0 bases, the J end lost 9 bases, and 12 bases lay between the germline ends. The CDR3 is 14 residues long. The germline V gene encodes CDR1 LGHNA and CDR2 YNFKEQ. The CDR3 DNA is TGTGCCAGCAGCCAAGATCGAGGCTCTCGGCCCCAGCATTTT. Its translation is CASSQDRGSRPQHF.

This clonotype was recorded many times. Here the CDR3 reads CAWSLGTGGRGTEAFF. The CDR3 DNA reads as TGTGCCTGGAGCTTAGGGACAGGGGGCCGGGGCACTGAAGCTTTCTTT. The V gene is TRBV30, the J gene TRBJ1-1; TRBD1 matches 12 bases. Germline-derived CDR1 and CDR2 are GTSNPN and SVGIG (reference sequence). Losses at the gene ends were 3 bases for V and 4 bases for J; bases not matched to a gene: 9. The length of the CDR3 is 16 residues. Full variable domain (outside the CDR3, taken from reference TRBV30 and TRBJ1-1): SQTIHQWPATLVQPVGSPLSLECTVEGTSNPNLYWYRQAAGRGLQLLFYSVGIGQISSEVPQNLSASRPQDRQFILSSKKLLLSDSGFYLCAWSLGTGGRGTEAFFGQGTRLTVV.

This clonotype has a count of ten or more. The CDR3 region is CASSSSSGDYNEQFF. In DNA form, the CDR3 reads TGTGCCAGCAGCTCCAGTAGCGGGGACTACAATGAGCAGTTCTTC. The V and J genes are TRBV7-3 and TRBJ2-1; 8 nucleotides align to TRBD2. J gave up 3 bases and V 4 bases, and 5 bases lay outside the gene matches. The germline gives CDR1 SGHTA, CDR2 FQGTGA. CDR3 length: 15 residues.

The chain links TRBV7-9 to TRBJ1-2; D possibly corresponds to TRBD1 (6 bases). CDR1 and CDR2 (germline): SEHNR, FQNEAQ (reference sequence). Trimming removed 5 bases from V and 6 bases from J, with 22 bases in between. This CDR3 contains 16 residues. The DNA for the CDR3 is TGTGCCAGCAGCCCGCCGTTCGAAACAGGGAGCCATGGCTACACCTTC. Residues: CASSPPFETGSHGYTF.

This clonotype was counted only a few times. This chain links TRBV20-1 with TRBJ2-5; 10 bases line up with TRBD2. The germline V gene has CDR1 DFQATT and CDR2 SNEGSKA (reference sequence). Unmatched junction bases numbered 7, after V lost 1 base and J lost 5 bases. The CDR3 is 15 residues long. CDR3 bases: TGCAGTGCTAGAGGCCTAGCGGGAGTGCGGGAGACCCAGTACTTC. Its protein is CSARGLAGVRETQYF.

This clonotype was counted between two and nine times. The chain is built from TRBV29-1 and TRBJ1-2; TRBD1 aligns across 7 bases. V trimming: 5 bases; J trimming: 2 bases; junction bases outside the gene matches: 11. Germline CDR1 is SQVTM and CDR2 is ANQGSEA. The CDR3 sequence is 15 residues long. The CDR3 DNA is TGCAGCGTTCCCCCGAGGGGGCCGGTAAACTATGGCTACACCTTC. Amino acids: CSVPPRGPVNYGYTF.

Remarks on this clonotype: This may arise from a read error, as a much more abundant clone is one base away. This chain connects TRBV20-1 to TRBJ2-7, with TRBD1 identical over 9 bases. This CDR3 is 15 amino acids long. The V gene's germline CDR1 is DFQATT and CDR2 SNEGSKA (reference sequence). CDR3 protein: CSATTRDRASYEQHF. The CDR3 DNA reads as TGCAGTGCTACCACCCGGGACAGGGCTTCCTACGAGCAGCACTTC.

This clonotype was observed a few times. The chain is built from TRBV6-1 and TRBJ1-1; 10 positions agree with TRBD1. CDR3 length: 15 residues. The germline V gene has CDR1 MNHNS and CDR2 SASEGT. V lost 6 bases and J lost 1; bases outside the gene matches: 5. CDR3 in DNA: TGTGCCAGCAGCGTGACAGGGGGCCAGAACACTGAAGCTTTCTTT. Residues: CASSVTGGQNTEAFF.

The gene calls are TRBV6-1 and TRBJ1-2; D is unresolved. CDR1 is MNHNS, CDR2 SASEGT, per germline. The CDR3 contains 17 residues. V was trimmed by 2 bases and J by 5 bases, leaving 21 bases between them. The CDR3 nucleotides are TGTGCCAGCAGTGAACTCCCGGTACCAATAGTGGGGTATGGCTACACCTTC. It encodes CASSELPVPIVGYGYTF.

This clonotype has at least ten counts. The chain recombines TRBV12-3 or TRBV12-4 with TRBJ1-1; 10 nucleotides align to TRBD1. The length of the CDR3 is 15 residues. V dropped 5 bases and J dropped 3; count of bases not matched to a gene: 6. CDR3 sequence reads: CASSGTGVKYTEAFF. The CDR3 DNA is TGTGCCAGCAGTGGGACAGGGGTGAAGTACACTGAAGCTTTCTTT.

V and J are TRBV5-1 and TRBJ1-1; maybe TRBD1 (5 bases). Germline values: CDR1 SGHRS, CDR2 YFSETQ. V shed 3 bases and J shed 5 bases, with 17 bases lying between them. This CDR3 has 15 amino acids. The CDR3 DNA is TGCGCCAGCAGCTCGGGGGGGAGGGGAAGGACTGAAGCTTTCTTT. This codes for CASSSGGRGRTEAFF.

In this sample, this clonotype turned up many times. The chain has TRBV7-9 and TRBJ1-2; D is possibly TRBD1 (6 bases). This CDR3 contains 17 residues. Deletions cut 5 bases from V and 0 bases from J, with 19 bases between. The germline gives CDR1 SEHNR, CDR2 FQNEAQ (reference sequence). This chain's CDR3 is CASSPEWGAHANYGYTF. The CDR3 DNA is TGTGCCAGCAGCCCCGAGTGGGGGGCACACGCTAACTATGGCTACACCTTC.

Many counts were recorded for this clonotype. The gene calls are TRBV20-1 and TRBJ2-5, with unresolved D. The germline gives CDR1 DFQATT, CDR2 SNEGSKA (reference sequence). The CDR3 spans 10 residues. Trimming removed 4 bases from V and 4 bases from J, with 4 bases in between. The CDR3 region is CSATRETQYF. The CDR3 nucleotides are TGCAGTGCTACTAGAGAGACCCAGTACTTC.

Only a few counts were recorded for this clonotype. The V and J genes are TRBV5-1 and TRBJ2-1; the match to TRBD2 covers 12 bases. V gave up 3 bases and J gave up 3 bases; unmatched junction bases: 7. Per germline, CDR1 SGHRS and CDR2 YFSETQ. This CDR3 is built from 17 residues. CDR3 amino acids: CASSSPSGGAFYNEQFF. The CDR3 DNA sequence: TGCGCCAGCAGCTCGCCTAGCGGGGGGGCGTTCTACAATGAGCAGTTCTTC.

This clonotype has more than one count but fewer than ten. The J gene is TRBJ2-7, the V gene TRBV7-3; D possibly corresponds to TRBD2 (6 bases). V was pared by 3 bases and J by 7 bases, with 16 bases between. The V gene's germline CDR1 is SGHTA and CDR2 FQGTGA. This CDR3 region has 14 residues. CDR3 bases: TGTGCCAGCAGCTTGGGAGCGGGTGAAGGGGAGCAGTACTTC. It translates to CASSLGAGEGEQYF.

This clonotype was detected many times. The V gene is TRBV7-2, the J gene TRBJ2-7; D unresolved. V lost 3 bases to trimming and J lost 2 bases, with 11 bases between them. This CDR3 spans 14 amino acids. In germline, CDR1 is SGHTA, CDR2 FQGNSA. CDR3 amino acids: CASSFTVTTYEQYF. CDR3 nucleotide sequence: TGTGCCAGCAGCTTTACCGTTACCACCTACGAGCAGTACTTC.